This TCR beta chain appears in the sequencing data of a study of blood T cells in healthy people across ages. The CDR3 covers 12 residues. Trimming took 1 base from V and 5 from J, leaving 5 bases between them. The germline V gene encodes CDR1 MGHRA and CDR2 YSYEKL. Isolating PBMCs gave at least 6.5 million of these cells per sample. Primed by a sample-barcoded 5' primer and a J-beta primer mix, a second PCR proceeded for 7 to 11 cycles. Each cDNA molecule was tagged by a template-switch adaptor that had 12 random nucleotides. TCRdb processed the 5' RACE reads anew with MiXCR; each CDR3 protein has one entry. Of about 1.4 million distinct CDR3 sequences in the sample, 45% to 70% were seen once. This clonotype was observed a handful of times.

The clonotype comes from a man younger than 35 in good health. The specimen sequenced was blood. The chain employs TRBV4-1 and TRBJ1-1; D not certain. CDR3 DNA sequence: TGCGCCAGCAGCCAAGGCCAAACTGAAGCTTTCTTT. Translating gives CASSQGQTEAFF.